One and the same sample provided the 30 T cell receptor beta chains below, sequenced in a study of Ad26.COV2.S vaccination and SARS-CoV-2 variants. Repertoires were generated with immunoSEQ multiplex PCR, while TCRdb's copy carries only in-frame clones and drops some. The profile shows some 250,000 clones, roughly 90% of them singletons. Treatment reported: around 19 received Ad26.COV2.S at low or high dose, single or two shots; five or six received placebo; per-sample allocation not given. On day 63 after the first injection, vaccine and placebo recipients gave samples. The sequencing used peripheral blood, collected in a trial of Ad26.COV2.S vaccine versus placebo. These receptors originate from a person aged 18-65 years who received the Ad26.COV2.S COVID-19 vaccine or a placebo.

The chain combines TRBV24-1 with TRBJ2-7; D is unclear. Germline loops: CDR1 KGHDR, CDR2 SFDVKD. This CDR3 has 13 amino acids. Trimming removed 4 bases at V and 3 bases at J, with 9 bases between. The CDR3 is CATSDHPVYEQYF. The CDR3 DNA reads as TGTGCCACCAGTGACCATCCCGTCTACGAGCAGTACTTC.

This chain uses TRBV24-1 with TRBJ2-3; TRBD1 is a possible D gene (5 bases). Trimming removed 3 bases from V and 5 bases from J, with 14 bases in between. The germline V gene has CDR1 KGHDR and CDR2 SFDVKD. This CDR3 is built from 15 residues. DNA of the CDR3: TGTGCCACCAGTGATGCCGCCAGGGCGCAAGATACGCAGTATTTT. Protein: CATSDAARAQDTQYF.

The chain has TRBV10-3 and TRBJ2-3, with D unresolved. The CDR3 is 13 residues long. CDR1 is ENHRY, CDR2 SYGVKD, per germline. V gave up 10 bases and J gave up 2 bases, with 13 bases separating them. In DNA, the CDR3 is TGTGCCACGAGATGGGAATCCACAGATACGCAGTATTTT. Translating gives CATRWESTDTQYF.

The rearrangement links TRBV28 to TRBJ2-3; D possibly matches TRBD1 or TRBD2 (6 bases each). The germline V gene encodes CDR1 MDHEN and CDR2 SYDVKM. V lost 3 bases to trimming and J lost 8 bases, with 12 bases between them. This CDR3 has 13 residues. CDR3 nucleotides: TGTGCCAGCAGTTTTAGGGGGGCGAGTACGCAGTATTTT. Translating gives CASSFRGASTQYF.

V usage is TRBV7-6 and J usage is TRBJ2-7; 8 bases line up with TRBD2. The ends lost 4 bases at V and 0 bases at J; junction bases unmatched: 5. Germline CDR1 and CDR2: SGHVS and FNYEAQ. The CDR3 runs to 15 residues. CDR3 nucleotides: TGTGCCAGCAGCTACGGGGGGGTCTCCTCCTACGAGCAGTACTTC. The encoded protein is CASSYGGVSSYEQYF.

The chain joins TRBV6-1 to TRBJ1-2; 11 bases map to TRBD1. V was pared by 2 bases and J by 8 bases, with 4 bases of the junction left unmatched. The CDR3 runs to 14 residues. Germline V gene sequence: CDR1 MNHNS, CDR2 SASEGT. In DNA form, the CDR3 reads TGTGCCAGCAGTGAACCGGGACAGGGGGAAGGCTACACCTTC. Its translation is CASSEPGQGEGYTF.

The CDR3 protein is CASSLDGSSYNEQFF. The CDR3 nucleotides read TGTGCCAGCAGCCTCGACGGAAGCTCCTACAATGAGCAGTTCTTC. This chain joins TRBV4-2 and TRBJ2-1; no clear D. The CDR3 has 15 residues. The germline V gene encodes CDR1 LGHNA and CDR2 YNFKEQ. V was clipped by 4 bases and J by 0 bases, with 10 bases between them.

V is TRBV30 and J is TRBJ2-7; perhaps TRBD2 as D (5 bases). Germline CDR1 is GTSNPN and CDR2 is SVGIG (reference sequence). The CDR3 sequence is 11 residues long. V lost 3 bases to trimming and J lost 6 bases, with 9 bases between them. The CDR3 DNA reads as TGTGCCTGGAGCCTGGGGAGCGAGCAGTACTTC. This codes for CAWSLGSEQYF. The variable domain in full, completed from reference TRBV30 and TRBJ2-7, reads SQTIHQWPATLVQPVGSPLSLECTVEGTSNPNLYWYRQAAGRGLQLLFYSVGIGQISSEVPQNLSASRPQDRQFILSSKKLLLSDSGFYLCAWSLGSEQYFGPGTRLTVT.

The rearrangement uses TRBV7-8 and TRBJ2-1; D tentatively fits TRBD1 or TRBD2 (5 bases each). V shed 7 bases and J shed 0 bases, with 13 bases lying between them. Germline V gene lookup returns CDR1 SGHVS and CDR2 FQNEAQ. CDR3 size: 15 residues. CDR3 sequence (DNA): TGTGCCAGCACCCTGGGGGTCCACTCCTACAATGAGCAGTTCTTC. As protein: CASTLGVHSYNEQFF. The variable domain in full, completed from reference TRBV7-8 and TRBJ2-1, reads GAGVSQSPRYKVAKRGQDVALRCDPISGHVSLFWYQQALGQGPEFLTYFQNEAQLDKSGLPSDRFFAERPEGSVSTLKIQRTQQEDSAVYLCASTLGVHSYNEQFFGPGTRLTVL.

The gene calls are TRBV10-3 and TRBJ1-4; a possible D gene is TRBD1 (6 bases). This CDR3 region has 15 residues. Per germline, CDR1 ENHRY and CDR2 SYGVKD. V lost 0 bases to trimming and J lost 5 bases, with 10 bases between them. This CDR3 reads CAISESGQQNEKLFF. The CDR3 bases are TGTGCCATCAGTGAGTCTGGACAGCAGAATGAAAAACTGTTTTTT.

The sample holds a few counts of this clone. V gene TRBV15 combines with J gene TRBJ1-2; unclear D gene. The V gene's germline CDR1 is LNHNV and CDR2 YYDKDF (reference sequence). The CDR3 length is 14 residues. V lost 0 bases and J lost 7, with 12 bases in between. The CDR3 region is CATSRDSAVGGYTF. The CDR3 coding sequence is TGTGCCACCAGCAGAGATTCGGCAGTTGGTGGCTACACCTTC.

This sequence joins TRBV4-3 and TRBJ2-7; 8 positions agree with TRBD2. The CDR3 is 14 amino acids. Per the germline V gene, CDR1 is LGHNA and CDR2 is YSLEER. Unmatched junction bases numbered 2, after V lost 4 bases and J lost 0 bases. CDR3 residues: CASSLLADSYEQYF. CDR3 DNA sequence: TGCGCCAGCAGCCTACTAGCGGACTCCTACGAGCAGTACTTC.

This sequence joins TRBV11-3 and TRBJ2-7, with a possible D match to TRBD1 (6 bases). Deletions cut 5 bases from V and 1 base from J, with 9 bases between. Germline lookup yields CDR1 SGHNT and CDR2 YENEEA. The CDR3 is made up of 13 amino acids. The CDR3 loop reads CASSLQGSYEQYF. CDR3 nucleotide sequence: TGTGCCAGCAGCCTCCAGGGGTCCTACGAGCAGTACTTC.

The chain recombines TRBV6-5 with TRBJ1-3; D remains unclear. Trimming cost V 5 bases and J 6 bases, with 11 bases left between them. Germline CDR1 reads MNHEY; CDR2 reads SVGAGI. The length of the CDR3 is 13 residues. CDR3 bases: TGTGCCAGCAGTATAGGGTGGGAAAACACCATATATTTT. It specifies CASSIGWENTIYF.

The rearrangement links TRBV6-2 or TRBV6-3 to TRBJ2-3; TRBD2 is a possible D gene (5 bases). The CDR3 runs 16 residues. V dropped 4 bases and J dropped 1 base, with 15 bases sitting between them. The V gene's germline CDR1 is MNHEY and CDR2 SVGEGT. The CDR3 spells CASSLRADSGTDTQYF. The CDR3 DNA sequence: TGTGCCAGCAGTTTACGGGCAGATAGCGGCACAGATACGCAGTATTTT.

The chain couples TRBV5-6 to TRBJ2-2, with 10 bases matching TRBD2. V lost 1 base and J lost 3; bases outside the gene matches: 6. The germline V gene encodes CDR1 SGHDT and CDR2 YYEEEE. The CDR3 sequence is 17 residues long. CDR3 bases: TGTGCCAGCAGCTTGTATCGGACTAGCGGATACACCGGGGAGCTGTTTTTT. Translation gives CASSLYRTSGYTGELFF.

This chain joins TRBV28 and TRBJ2-3; 10 bases are shared with TRBD2. V lost 6 bases to trimming and J lost 3 bases; unmatched junction nucleotides: 9. Germline CDR1 reads MDHEN; CDR2 reads SYDVKM. This CDR3 is 16 amino acids long. The CDR3 nucleotides are TGTGCCAGCAGAGTTAGTAGCGGGAGGAAGACAGATACGCAGTATTTT. This sequence encodes CASRVSSGRKTDTQYF.

The chain is built from TRBV5-1 and TRBJ2-1; D uncertain. Trimming pared 3 bases from V and 2 bases from J, leaving 0 bases between. Per the germline V gene, CDR1 is SGHRS and CDR2 is YFSETQ. This CDR3 spans 11 amino acids. CDR3 DNA: TGCGCCAGCAGCTCCTACAATGAGCAGTTCTTC. This translates into CASSSYNEQFF.

The V gene is TRBV12-3 or TRBV12-4, the J gene TRBJ1-2; D ambiguous. Between the trimmed V and J ends, which lost 6 bases and 7 bases, there was a span of 12 bases. CDR3 length: 12 residues. CDR3 nucleotide sequence: TGTGCCAGCAGGGGGAGGACGGGTGGCTACACCTTC. It codes for CASRGRTGGYTF.

The genes are TRBV4-3 and TRBJ2-2; D is undetermined. Germline lookup yields CDR1 LGHNA and CDR2 YSLEER. CDR3 length: 14 residues. The V gene lost 4 bases and the J gene lost 4 bases, with 10 bases spanning the gap. Written as DNA, the CDR3 is TGCGCCAGCAGCCCTCGAGCTGTCACCGGGGAGCTGTTTTTT. Encoded protein: CASSPRAVTGELFF.

In this sample, this clone turned up once. The chain employs TRBV5-4 and TRBJ1-2; 12 positions match TRBD1. The CDR3 is 17 residues long. Looked up from germline, CDR1 is SGHNT and CDR2 is YYREEE (reference sequence). Losses at the gene ends were 4 bases for V and 7 bases for J; bases not matched to a gene: 14. For the CDR3, the DNA is TGTGCCAGCAGCGCACCACCCCCGGGACAGGGGGCAAGTGGCTACACCTTC. Residues: CASSAPPPGQGASGYTF.

The rearrangement joins TRBV4-1 to TRBJ2-1, with 7 positions matching TRBD2. Germline V gene data show CDR1 as MGHRA and CDR2 as YSYEKL. The CDR3 contains 18 residues. V was clipped by 3 bases and J by 12 bases; unmatched bases: 23. The CDR3 spells CASSQISLRTRSHEGQFF. CDR3 DNA: TGCGCCAGCAGCCAGATATCACTTCGGACTAGAAGTCATGAGGGGCAGTTCTTC.

This sequence joins TRBV4-3 and TRBJ2-7; TRBD1 agrees at 9 bases. V shed 0 bases and J 3 bases; nucleotides not matched to a gene: 6. Looked up from germline, CDR1 is LGHNA and CDR2 is YSLEER. The CDR3 runs 16 residues. In nucleotides, the CDR3 is TGCGCCAGCAGCCAAGATGGGTCGGGACAGGGCTACGAGCAGTACTTC. Translating it yields CASSQDGSGQGYEQYF.

This clone was counted once. V gene TRBV10-3 combines with J gene TRBJ2-5; D is ambiguous. Trimming cost V 4 bases and J 5 bases, with 8 bases left between them. Germline CDR1 is ENHRY and CDR2 is SYGVKD. The CDR3 totals 12 residues. CDR3 loop: CAISARRETQYF. Here the CDR3 DNA reads TGTGCCATCAGTGCTCGGCGTGAGACCCAGTACTTC.

This rearrangement joins TRBV5-4 to TRBJ2-7; 9 nucleotides agree with TRBD2. With V trimmed by 2 bases and J by 2 bases, 5 bases remained unmatched. In germline, CDR1 is SGHNT, CDR2 YYREEE (reference sequence). This CDR3 is built from 15 residues. The CDR3 sequence: CASSFLAGVPYEQYF. The CDR3 DNA is TGTGCCAGCAGCTTTTTAGCGGGAGTTCCCTACGAGCAGTACTTC. The variable domain in full, completed from reference TRBV5-4 and TRBJ2-7, reads ETGVTQSPTHLIKTRGQQVTLRCSSQSGHNTVSWYQQALGQGPQFIFQYYREEENGRGNFPPRFSGLQFPNYSSELNVNALELDDSALYLCASSFLAGVPYEQYFGPGTRLTVT.

The chain uses TRBV27 and TRBJ2-7; tentative D call: TRBD1 (6 bases). Per germline, CDR1 MNHEY and CDR2 SMNVEV (reference sequence). The CDR3 contains 16 residues. V lost 5 bases, J lost 3 bases, and 20 bases lay in between. CDR3 in amino acids: CASSPTGHPFIYEQYF. In DNA, the CDR3 is TGTGCCAGCAGTCCAACGGGACACCCGTTTATCTACGAGCAGTACTTC.

The chain employs TRBV6-1 and TRBJ2-4; D gene unclear. Germline values: CDR1 MNHNS, CDR2 SASEGT. This CDR3 contains 14 residues. Trimming cost V 2 bases and J 0 bases, with 5 bases left between them. The CDR3: CASSESRAKNIQYF. In DNA form, the CDR3 reads TGTGCCAGCAGTGAAAGTCGAGCCAAAAACATTCAGTACTTC.

The rearrangement links TRBV19 to TRBJ2-3; D may be TRBD2 (7 bases). There are 15 residues in the CDR3. The V end was cut by 3 bases, the J end by 5 bases, with 15 bases between. The germline gives CDR1 LNHDA, CDR2 SQIVND (reference sequence). The CDR3 DNA sequence: TGTGCCAGTAGTATCGGAGGGGGGGCAAAAGATACGCAGTATTTT. Translation gives CASSIGGGAKDTQYF.

V is TRBV9 and J is TRBJ2-5; 7 nucleotides line up with TRBD1. This CDR3 comprises 14 residues. V was clipped by 0 bases and J by 4 bases; unmatched bases: 3. The germline CDR1 and CDR2 sequences are SGDLS and YYNGEE. The CDR3 coding sequence is TGTGCCAGCAGCGTAGAGGGGGCGTCAGAGACCCAGTACTTC. This codes for CASSVEGASETQYF.

V is TRBV27 and J is TRBJ2-7; TRBD2 matches 7 bases. This CDR3 has 14 residues. Per germline, CDR1 MNHEY and CDR2 SMNVEV (reference sequence). V lost 6 bases, J lost 3 bases, and 8 bases stayed unmatched. The CDR3 spells CASSSLAAYYEQYF. The CDR3 coding sequence is TGTGCCAGCAGCTCCCTAGCGGCCTACTACGAGCAGTACTTC.